Sequencing of this TCR beta chain was carried out in a study of T cell responses to AZD1222 COVID-19 vaccine. The study, taken as a whole, reports: Reports say nearly half of spike-specific TCRs go after unmutated variant regions. Clonal diversity was possibly underestimated; the donors were predominantly white British and more often female. AZD1222 recipients seropositive at baseline numbered only 5 or 6. Elevations in Spike-specific TCR breadth and depth followed administration of two AZD1222 doses.

CDR1 LGHDT and CDR2 YNNKEL come from the germline V gene (reference sequence). The CDR3 contains 13 residues. Trimming pared 2 bases from V and 10 bases from J, leaving 13 bases between. About this clone itself: Its antigen is still unknown.

Produced via immunoSEQ multiplex PCR; TCRdb's table is partial and in-frame only. The data show 200,000 or so clones, with over 80% seen just once and about 6% held by the top ten. The sample in question was peripheral blood, obtained on day 0 of AZD1222 vaccination. The genes are TRBV3-1 (or the pseudogene TRBV3-2) and TRBJ2-3; TRBD2 is a possible D gene (6 bases). This TCR was recovered from an adult in good health. Here the CDR3 DNA reads TGTGCCAGCAGCCAAAACAGCGGGTTACCGCAGTATTTT. Its translation: CASSQNSGLPQYF.